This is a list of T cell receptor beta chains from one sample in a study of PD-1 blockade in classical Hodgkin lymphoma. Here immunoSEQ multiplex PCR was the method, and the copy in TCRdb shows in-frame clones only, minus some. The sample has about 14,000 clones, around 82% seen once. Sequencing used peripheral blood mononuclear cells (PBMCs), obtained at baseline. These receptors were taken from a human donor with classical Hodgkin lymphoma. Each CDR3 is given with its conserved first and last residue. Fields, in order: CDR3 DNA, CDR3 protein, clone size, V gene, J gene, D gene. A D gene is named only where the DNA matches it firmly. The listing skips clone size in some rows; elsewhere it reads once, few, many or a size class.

DNA: TGTGCCAGCAGCCCAGGGGATCGGCCGCACGAGCAGTACTTC
CDR3: CASSPGDRPHEQYF
size: NA
V: TRBV9
J: TRBJ2-7
D: NA

DNA: TGTGCCAGCAGTTTTAGGGGATACTATGGCTACACCTTC
CDR3: CASSFRGYYGYTF
size: once
V: TRBV27
J: TRBJ1-2
D: NA

DNA: TGTGCCAGTAGTATAGAGGGCAAATATTACTCTGGAAACACCATATATTTT
CDR3: CASSIEGKYYSGNTIYF
size: NA
V: TRBV19
J: TRBJ1-3
D: NA

DNA: TGTGCCAGCAGCTTTCAGGGAACAACTAATGAAAAACTGTTTTTT
CDR3: CASSFQGTTNEKLFF
size: NA
V: TRBV7-6
J: TRBJ1-4
D: NA

DNA: TGTGCCAGTTACGAACCGGGACAGGGAGGACAGCCCCAGCATTTT
CDR3: CASYEPGQGGQPQHF
size: NA
V: TRBV19
J: TRBJ1-5
D: TRBD1

DNA: TGCAGCGTTGCGGGACAGGGGGCCACTGAAGCTTTCTTT
CDR3: CSVAGQGATEAFF
size: NA
V: TRBV29-1
J: TRBJ1-1
D: TRBD1

DNA: TGTGCCAGCCTGCTTTGGGGGTCGGGGACTGAAGCTTTCTTT
CDR3: CASLLWGSGTEAFF
size: NA
V: TRBV5-4
J: TRBJ1-1
D: NA

DNA: TGTGCCAGCGGCCGGGACAATGAGCAGTTCTTC
CDR3: CASGRDNEQFF
size: NA
V: TRBV9
J: TRBJ2-1
D: NA

DNA: TGTGCCAGCAGTTACGATGACAGATCCACCGGGGAGCTGTTTTTT
CDR3: CASSYDDRSTGELFF
size: NA
V: TRBV6-5
J: TRBJ2-2
D: NA

DNA: TGTGCCAGTAGCCTGTCGAGGTTGAACACTGAAGCTTTCTTT
CDR3: CASSLSRLNTEAFF
size: NA
V: TRBV19
J: TRBJ1-1
D: NA

DNA: TGTGCCAGCAGATTAGACACGAGCTCCTATAATTCACCCCTCCACTTT
CDR3: CASRLDTSSYNSPLHF
size: NA
V: TRBV28
J: TRBJ1-6
D: NA

DNA: TGTGCCAGCGGTTCTCCTACTACGGGGAATCAGCCCCAGCATTTT
CDR3: CASGSPTTGNQPQHF
size: NA
V: TRBV28
J: TRBJ1-5
D: NA

DNA: TGTGCCAGCAGGCCTACTAGCGGGGGTTCCTACGAGCAGTACTTC
CDR3: CASRPTSGGSYEQYF
size: once
V: TRBV7-8
J: TRBJ2-7
D: TRBD2

DNA: TGTGCCAGCGACGACCCAAACCAAGAGACCCAGTACTTC
CDR3: CASDDPNQETQYF
size: NA
V: TRBV11-2
J: TRBJ2-5
D: NA

DNA: TGTGCCAGCAGCTCCCAAGGGGACACTGAAGCTTTCTTT
CDR3: CASSSQGDTEAFF
size: NA
V: TRBV11-3
J: TRBJ1-1
D: NA

DNA: TGTGCCAGCAGCGTTGGTGCGGGGGGTTTCACAGATACGCAGTATTTT
CDR3: CASSVGAGGFTDTQYF
size: NA
V: TRBV9
J: TRBJ2-3
D: TRBD2

DNA: TGTGCCATCGGGCCCGCTGGGGGGCTCGACTATGGCTACACCTTC
CDR3: CAIGPAGGLDYGYTF
size: NA
V: TRBV10-3
J: TRBJ1-2
D: NA

DNA: TGTGCCAGCAGCTTAGTTGGGGGACAGGAATGGGGTAATTCACCCCTCCACTTT
CDR3: CASSLVGGQEWGNSPLHF
size: once
V: TRBV7-2
J: TRBJ1-6
D: TRBD1

DNA: TGTGCCAGCAGCTTCACAGGGGCTGAGCAGTTCTTC
CDR3: CASSFTGAEQFF
size: NA
V: TRBV7-6
J: TRBJ2-1
D: TRBD1

DNA: TGTGCCAGCAGCTTAGGACTCTCCACCACAGATACGCAGTATTTT
CDR3: CASSLGLSTTDTQYF
size: few
V: TRBV7-9
J: TRBJ2-3
D: NA

DNA: TGTGCCAGCAGTATCCGAGGACAGGGAGGATCGGGAAACACCATATATTTT
CDR3: CASSIRGQGGSGNTIYF
size: NA
V: TRBV28
J: TRBJ1-3
D: TRBD1

DNA: TGTGCCAGCAGCCCCGGGACAGAGTCCTACGAGCAGTACTTC
CDR3: CASSPGTESYEQYF
size: NA
V: TRBV28
J: TRBJ2-7
D: TRBD1

DNA: TGTGCCAGCAGCTTTTCGCTAGCGGGGGGGCCCTACGAGCAGTACTTC
CDR3: CASSFSLAGGPYEQYF
size: NA
V: TRBV12-1
J: TRBJ2-7
D: NA

DNA: TGCGCCAGCAGTGAGATAAGGGGTACGGGCAATCAGCCCCAGCATTTT
CDR3: CASSEIRGTGNQPQHF
size: NA
V: TRBV10-2
J: TRBJ1-5
D: NA

DNA: TGCGCCAGCAGCCCACAGGGTATGAATGAGCAGTTCTTC
CDR3: CASSPQGMNEQFF
size: NA
V: TRBV5-1
J: TRBJ2-1
D: NA

DNA: TGCGCCAGCAGCCCGGAAGTATCCATCTACGAGCAGTACTTC
CDR3: CASSPEVSIYEQYF
size: NA
V: TRBV5-1
J: TRBJ2-7
D: NA

DNA: TGTGCCAGCAGCTTAGAAGGGGTCAGCTCCTATAATTCACCCCTCCACTTT
CDR3: CASSLEGVSSYNSPLHF
size: NA
V: TRBV7-8
J: TRBJ1-6
D: NA

DNA: TGTGCCAGCAGTTCGTCAGGGGGCGCGGGTAATTCACCCCTCCACTTT
CDR3: CASSSSGGAGNSPLHF
size: few
V: TRBV6-6
J: TRBJ1-6
D: TRBD1

DNA: TGTGCCAGCAGCGAGCTCCTGGGAACCAAAAACATTCAGTACTTC
CDR3: CASSELLGTKNIQYF
size: NA
V: TRBV7-6
J: TRBJ2-4
D: NA